Below, 13 T cell receptor beta chains from the same sample are listed, as sequenced in a study of spatial heterogeneity in lung cancer. Findings and caveats of the study: Within tumors, counts of expanded alpha and beta TCRs tracked tumor mutation counts.

Time point described: sample taken at primary tumor resection. TCRdb redid the calling of the 5' RACE reads with MiXCR, one entry per CDR3 protein. The sample contains some 4,000 distinct CDR3 sequences, around 7.9% of which appear only once. Their cognate antigens are unknown. The sample here was lung tumor tissue, taken at surgery. These receptors originate from a male donor with early-stage non-small cell lung cancer.

Within the sample, this clonotype is medium-sized. CDR3 coding DNA: TGCGCCAGCAGCTTGGGTCCGAGGATGGGACAGGTTAACGAGCAGTACTTC. As protein: CASSLGPRMGQVNEQYF. J is TRBJ2-7 and V is TRBV5-1; TRBD1 matches 8 bases. The CDR3 consists of 17 residues. The junction had 13 bases not matched to a gene; V was cut back by 0 bases and J by 5 bases. CDR1 is SGHRS, CDR2 YFSETQ, per germline.

J is TRBJ1-1 and V is TRBV20-1; TRBD1 agrees at 7 bases. The V and J ends lost 0 bases and 5 bases, in that order; junction bases with no gene match: 9. Germline V gene lookup returns CDR1 DFQATT and CDR2 SNEGSKA (reference sequence). This CDR3 has 15 residues. The CDR3 reads CSARDLRQGWTEAFF. The CDR3 nucleotides read TGCAGTGCTAGAGATCTCCGACAGGGATGGACTGAAGCTTTCTTT.

For this clonotype: Given a much more abundant clone one base away, this may be a read error. The chain joins TRBV11-2 to TRBJ1-1; D might be TRBD1 (6 bases). The germline CDR1 and CDR2 sequences are SGHAT and FQNNGV. This CDR3 is 15 amino acids long. CDR3 nucleotides: TGTGTCAGCAGCCCAGGGGTCCAACCGGGCACTGAAGCTTTCTTT. It is translated as CVSSPGVQPGTEAFF. Drawing the rest from reference TRBV11-2 and TRBJ1-1, the complete variable domain is EAGVAQSPRYKIIEKRQSVAFWCNPISGHATLYWYQQILGQGPKLLIQFQNNGVVDDSQLPKDRFSAERLKGVDSTLKIQPAKLEDSAVYLCVSSPGVQPGTEAFFGQGTRLTVV.

This clonotype came up many times. V is TRBV7-9 and J is TRBJ1-1, with D uncertain. Trimming stripped 3 bases from V and 6 bases from J, with 20 bases between. Germline-derived CDR1 and CDR2 are SEHNR and FQNEAQ (reference sequence). This CDR3 comprises 16 residues. The chain's CDR3 is CASSLGGRMSGSEAFF. CDR3 nucleotides: TGTGCCAGCAGCTTGGGCGGCAGGATGAGCGGGTCTGAAGCTTTCTTT.

This clonotype is large in the sample. The chain joins TRBV6-2 or TRBV6-3 to TRBJ2-5, with D possibly TRBD2 on 6 matching bases. Germline V gene lookup returns CDR1 MNHEY and CDR2 SVGEGT. The length of the CDR3 is 16 residues. V was cut by 0 bases and J by 2 bases, with 13 bases left in between. The CDR3 nucleotides read TGTGCCAGCAGTTACTCAGTAGCGGTTACTCAAGAGACCCAGTACTTC. Amino acid sequence: CASSYSVAVTQETQYF.

This clonotype is termed medium-sized. The chain combines TRBV7-2 with TRBJ2-7, with TRBD1 identical over 9 bases. With 5 bases clipped from V and 4 bases from J, the junction kept 6 bases outside the gene matches. The CDR3 is 14 residues long. Per the germline V gene, CDR1 is SGHTA and CDR2 is FQGNSA. CDR3 bases: TGTGCCAGCAGCATCGACAGGGGGAGGTACGAGCAGTACTTC. This codes for CASSIDRGRYEQYF.

This clonotype rates as medium-sized (0.01 to 0.1%). The chain uses TRBV20-1 and TRBJ1-6; D not resolved. The CDR3 length is 14 residues. CDR1 is DFQATT and CDR2 is SNEGSKA in the germline V gene (reference sequence). Trimming cost V 3 bases and J 7 bases, with 13 bases left between them. The CDR3 DNA follows: TGCAGTGCTAGTGATCAAGTGGGAAATTCACCCCTCCACTTT. Its translation: CSASDQVGNSPLHF.

By sample share, this clonotype is medium-sized. The chain links TRBV5-4 to TRBJ2-5; 7 bases map to TRBD1. Germline trimming cut 1 base from V and 5 bases from J; bases unmatched to any gene: 2. The CDR3 extends over 13 amino acids. Germline lookup yields CDR1 SGHNT and CDR2 YYREEE (reference sequence). CDR3 amino acids: CASSLTGDETQYF. The CDR3 DNA reads as TGTGCCAGCAGCTTGACAGGGGACGAGACCCAGTACTTC.

Sample share makes this clonotype medium-sized. The chain carries TRBV5-4 and TRBJ1-2, with a possible D match to TRBD1 (6 bases). Germline values: CDR1 SGHNT, CDR2 YYREEE (reference sequence). V lost 0 bases and J 4 bases, leaving 13 bases between the germline ends. The CDR3 spans 15 residues. The CDR3 loop reads CASSLDLVQGYGYTF. The DNA for the CDR3 is TGTGCCAGCAGCTTGGATTTGGTACAGGGCTATGGCTACACCTTC.

This clonotype is labeled as medium-sized. The chain carries TRBV6-5 and TRBJ2-3, with 9 bases aligning to TRBD2. With V trimmed by 6 bases and J by 6 bases, 10 bases remained unmatched. This CDR3 is 15 amino acids long. From germline, CDR1 is MNHEY and CDR2 SVGAGI. The CDR3 DNA is TGTGCCAGCAGCCGTAGCGGGGGCTGGGGGGATACGCAGTATTTT. It codes for CASSRSGGWGDTQYF.

In its sample, this clonotype ranks as medium-sized. This chain uses TRBV4-2 with TRBJ1-2, with D perhaps matching TRBD1 (6 bases). V was trimmed by 0 bases and J by 2 bases, leaving 10 bases between them. The CDR3 sequence is 15 residues long. Per the germline V gene, CDR1 is LGHNA and CDR2 is YNFKEQ. The CDR3 DNA is TGTGCCAGCAGCCAAGATCCAGGGGCGAACTATGGCTACACCTTC. It is translated as CASSQDPGANYGYTF.

This clonotype is medium-sized by share. V and J are TRBV3-1 and TRBJ1-4; D not resolved. CDR3 length equals 14 residues. The germline V gene encodes CDR1 LGHDT and CDR2 YNNKEL (reference sequence). Trimming stripped 4 bases from V and 0 bases from J, with 6 bases between. The CDR3 loop reads CASSPFATNEKLFF. The CDR3 DNA follows: TGTGCCAGCAGCCCCTTTGCAACTAATGAAAAACTGTTTTTT.

Judged by abundance, this clonotype is medium-sized. The V gene is TRBV30, the J gene TRBJ2-2, with D possibly being TRBD1 or TRBD2 (5 bases each). Deletions cut 8 bases from V and 0 bases from J, with 10 bases between. This CDR3 is 13 amino acids long. CDR1 is GTSNPN and CDR2 is SVGIG in the germline V gene (reference sequence). CDR3 in DNA: TGTGCCCGGGGACGGACGAACACCGGGGAGCTGTTTTTT. As protein: CARGRTNTGELFF.